This record concerns one T cell receptor (beta chain) sequence. These data are taken from a study of technical replicates of blood from a handful of donors. Profiling relied on immunoSEQ multiplex PCR, and the TCRdb table lists in-frame clones only, not all of them. This sample has roughly 72,000 clones; about 94% occur once, and the top ten carry approximately 0.4%. Trimming removed 3 bases from V and 5 bases from J, with 8 bases in between. The CDR3 is 12 residues long. Germline assignment: CDR1 MGHDK and CDR2 SYGVNS. The sequence was obtained from a human donor in good health. This sequence joins TRBV25-1 and TRBJ2-7; D possibly corresponds to TRBD2 (5 bases). Material for sequencing was T cells isolated from PBMCs. CDR3 loop: CASSDSGDEQYF. CDR3 bases: TGTGCCAGCAGTGATTCCGGGGACGAGCAGTACTTC.